This T cell receptor (beta chain) stems from a study of PD-1 blockade in classical Hodgkin lymphoma. Study findings and constraints: Relapsed/refractory patients reportedly had lower baseline diversity than newly diagnosed patients.

V lost 4 bases, J lost 0 bases, and 12 bases stayed unmatched. Germline CDR1 reads SGDLS; CDR2 reads YYNGEE. The CDR3 has 18 amino acids. The patients all showed relapse after autologous stem cell transplantation, while their brentuximab vedotin exposure varied. Data came from immunoSEQ multiplex PCR; TCRdb stores just in-frame clones and leaves some out. The sample lists about 98,000 clones; roughly 92% were seen once. A remark on this clone: Its antigen is as yet unknown.

The gene calls are TRBV9 and TRBJ2-3, with 9 bases that match TRBD2. This specimen consisted of peripheral blood mononuclear cells (PBMCs), obtained at baseline. This TCR came from a human donor with classical Hodgkin lymphoma. The chain's CDR3 is CASSTDLAGIVSTDTQYF. CDR3 nucleotide sequence: TGTGCCAGCAGCACCGACCTAGCGGGGATCGTAAGCACAGATACGCAGTATTTT.